Listed below are T cell receptor beta chains from one sample, sequenced in a study of cytomegalovirus exposure and HLA in healthy donors. The table came from immunoSEQ multiplex PCR; TCRdb's copy has only in-frame clones and leaves some out. The sample consists of 250,000 to 350,000 clones, roughly two thirds of them appearing once. Sequencing used PBMCs. Source of these receptors: a female donor in good health and CMV-seronegative. The CDR3 runs from the conserved cysteine through the conserved F or W. The D gene is left open where the match is weak. The size of a clone is reported for some rows only, either as once, few or many, or as a class for expanded clones.

TRBJ2-3 TRBV11-2 . . CASSLAGGKADTQYF TGTGCCAGCAGCTTAGCCGGAGGGAAGGCAGATACGCAGTATTTT
TRBJ1-2 TRBV28 . TRBD1 CASSSPTGGAYYGYTF TGTGCCAGCAGTTCCCCGACAGGGGGCGCCTACTATGGCTACACCTTC
TRBJ2-2 TRBV5-1 . TRBD2 CASRGGMNTGELFF TGCGCCAGCAGGGGGGGGATGAACACCGGGGAGCTGTTTTTT
TRBJ1-1 TRBV14 . TRBD1 CASSRIGQGGEAFF TGTGCCAGCAGCCGCATTGGACAGGGGGGTGAAGCTTTCTTT
TRBJ1-1 TRBV19 . TRBD1 CASRQGAGGTEAFF TGTGCCAGTCGACAGGGGGCCGGGGGCACTGAAGCTTTCTTT
TRBJ1-1 TRBV7-6 . . CASSLVHGANTEAFF TGTGCCAGCAGCTTGGTTCATGGAGCGAACACTGAAGCTTTCTTT
TRBJ2-1 TRBV27 . TRBD2 CASSLSMSGIDEQFF TGTGCCAGCAGTTTATCTATGAGCGGGATCGATGAGCAGTTCTTC
TRBJ2-3 TRBV13 . . CATRGGNLLGTQYF TGTGCCACAAGGGGCGGGAACCTTCTCGGGACGCAGTATTTT
TRBJ2-1 TRBV7-9 . . CASSSKNEQFF TGTGCCAGCAGCTCTAAGAATGAGCAGTTCTTC
TRBJ1-5 TRBV23-1 . . CASSPQDSSNQPQHF TGCGCCAGCAGCCCCCAGGACAGCTCCAATCAGCCCCAGCATTTT
TRBJ1-2 TRBV25-1 . TRBD1 CASSRGQGYGYTF TGTGCCAGCAGTCGGGGACAGGGGTATGGCTACACCTTC
TRBJ1-1 TRBV11-2 . . CASSLAGFGTEAFF TGTGCCAGCAGCTTAGCAGGGTTTGGGACTGAAGCTTTCTTT
TRBJ2-1 TRBV15 . . CATSSVYNEQFF TGTGCCACATCTAGCGTTTACAATGAGCAGTTCTTC
TRBJ2-3 TRBV27 once . CASSLSQRAPDTQYF TGTGCCAGCAGTTTATCGCAGAGGGCCCCAGATACGCAGTATTTT
TRBJ1-5 TRBV10-2 . . CASGRGDSNQPQHF TGCGCCAGCGGGAGGGGGGATAGCAATCAGCCCCAGCATTTT
TRBJ1-2 TRBV30 . . CAWSVEGGYTF TGTGCCTGGAGTGTAGAGGGTGGCTACACCTTC
TRBJ2-3 TRBV7-9 . TRBD2 CASSLADVLAGGHPQYF TGTGCCAGCAGCTTAGCGGACGTACTAGCGGGAGGGCATCCGCAGTATTTT
TRBJ2-7 TRBV6-5 . TRBD1 CASSRRGPYEQYF TGTGCCAGCAGTCGCAGGGGGCCCTACGAGCAGTACTTC
TRBJ1-2 TRBV28 . . CAGGGTTRNPNYGYTF TGTGCGGGAGGGGGGACTACACGGAACCCTAACTATGGCTACACCTTC
TRBJ1-4 TRBV28 . . CASRGNEKLFF TGTGCCAGTAGGGGAAATGAAAAACTGTTTTTT
TRBJ2-7 TRBV19 . TRBD2 CASSSTFKRETTYEQYF TGTGCCAGTAGTAGCACCTTTAAGCGGGAGACTACCTACGAGCAGTACTTC
TRBJ2-5 TRBV5-4 . . CASSVTGWYQETQYF TGTGCCAGCAGCGTAACAGGGTGGTACCAAGAGACCCAGTACTTC
TRBJ2-3 TRBV7-8 . . CASGPRASRELEQYF TGTGCCAGCGGCCCCCGTGCTAGCCGGGAGCTTGAGCAGTATTTT
TRBJ2-5 TRBV25-1 few TRBD1 CASMGGQGEETQYF TGTGCCAGCATGGGAGGACAGGGGGAAGAGACCCAGTACTTC
TRBJ2-2 TRBV7-9 . . CASSPSSNTGELFF TGTGCCAGCAGCCCCTCGAGCAACACCGGGGAGCTGTTTTTT
TRBJ1-1 TRBV4-1 . TRBD1 CASSQDRVRGPTEAFF TGCGCCAGCAGCCAAGATAGAGTCAGGGGGCCCACTGAAGCTTTCTTT
TRBJ1-2 TRBV28 . TRBD1 CASSLGTLTGEGYTF TGTGCCAGCAGTCTGGGGACCTTAACAGGGGAAGGCTACACCTTC